A single sample gave rise to the 7 T cell receptor beta chains below, sequenced in a study of blood T cell repertoires in COVID-19. Only in-frame clones appear in the TCRdb table, and some are missing; sequencing was by immunoSEQ multiplex PCR. Among tens of thousands of clones listed, 84% were seen once. Specimen: peripheral blood. Source of these receptors: a middle-aged man with acute or convalescent COVID-19.

V gene TRBV29-1 combines with J gene TRBJ2-1, with 8 bases fitting TRBD1. Germline-derived CDR1 and CDR2 are SQVTM and ANQGSEA. The CDR3 spans 15 residues. With V trimmed by 3 bases and J by 4 bases, 8 bases remained unmatched. The CDR3 bases are TGCAGCGTTGACGACGTGGACAGGGTGTACAATGAGCAGTTCTTC. This encodes CSVDDVDRVYNEQFF.

By proportion, this clone is medium-sized (0.01 to 0.1%). The V gene is TRBV6-4, the J gene TRBJ1-5; D uncertain. The CDR3 extends over 14 amino acids. V lost 8 bases and J lost 2, with 13 bases in between. CDR1 is MRHNA, CDR2 SNTAGT, per germline. Here the CDR3 DNA reads TGTGCCAGCGGCCGGGGAGCGGGCAATCAGCCCCAGCATTTT. Its translation: CASGRGAGNQPQHF.

Concerning this clone: The identical CDR3 is also encoded by other nucleotide sequences in the sample. The chain is built from TRBV7-2 and TRBJ1-2; 12 bases match TRBD1. The CDR3 extends over 13 amino acids. Per germline, CDR1 SGHTA and CDR2 FQGNSA. The CDR3 protein is CACTGQGAGGYTF. Written as DNA, the CDR3 is TGTGCTTGTACGGGACAGGGGGCGGGGGGCTACACCTTC.

Only a few counts were recorded for this clone. V and J are TRBV10-1 and TRBJ1-6; a weak D match, TRBD1 (5 bases). The V end lost 0 bases, the J end lost 6 bases, and 6 bases lay between the germline ends. The V gene's germline CDR1 is WNHNN and CDR2 SYGVQD (reference sequence). CDR3 length equals 14 residues. CDR3 DNA: TGCGCCAGCAGTGAGTCGGGGGGTAATTCACCCCTCCACTTT. This sequence encodes CASSESGGNSPLHF.

The rearrangement joins TRBV19 to TRBJ2-1; 8 bases line up with TRBD2. The CDR3 spans 15 residues. Germline lookup yields CDR1 LNHDA and CDR2 SQIVND (reference sequence). The junction had 4 bases not matched to a gene; V was cut back by 1 base and J by 5 bases. The CDR3 region is CASSIAGGPNNEQFF. CDR3 DNA: TGTGCCAGTAGTATAGCGGGGGGGCCAAACAATGAGCAGTTCTTC.

This chain connects TRBV15 to TRBJ2-5; 11 bases align to TRBD1. CDR3 size: 16 residues. Germline loops: CDR1 LNHNV, CDR2 YYDKDF (reference sequence). With V trimmed by 6 bases and J by 4 bases, 10 bases remained unmatched. The CDR3 reads CATRGWGQGVGETQYF. CDR3 coding DNA: TGTGCCACCAGGGGATGGGGACAGGGGGTGGGAGAGACCCAGTACTTC.

This clone was recorded only once. The rearrangement uses TRBV5-1 and TRBJ2-5, with 11 nucleotides matching TRBD2. Germline V gene sequence: CDR1 SGHRS, CDR2 YFSETQ. This CDR3 contains 14 residues. Trimming cost V 5 bases and J 5 bases; bases outside gene matches: 5. The CDR3 here is CASRTSGAPETQYF. The CDR3 DNA sequence: TGCGCCAGCAGGACTAGCGGGGCCCCGGAGACCCAGTACTTC.